One sample yielded the 17 T cell receptor beta chains listed below, sequenced in a study of neurological immune-mediated disorders (dated by TCRdb to about 2019). Libraries were constructed by 5' RACE. Reads for this sample came from an Illumina HiSeq 2500. In TCRdb, the public reads were trimmed at Q25 with fastp and aligned with MiXCR, with productive beta chains retained. Every CDR3 protein is listed once, alongside the most common genes and DNA of its rows. Present in this sample are 25,000 to 35,000 distinct CDR3 sequences, around 20% of which were seen just once. Of the sample, approximately 16% falls within the top ten clones. Sequencing was done on a sample of PBMCs. These receptors were obtained from a woman aged 60-75 years in good health.

The chain employs TRBV5-1 and TRBJ1-1, with no clear D. Germline CDR1 is SGHRS and CDR2 is YFSETQ. The CDR3 spans 13 residues. The V end was cut by 1 base, the J end by 1 base, with 5 bases between. CDR3 in amino acids: CASSLTENTEAFF. Here the CDR3 DNA reads TGCGCCAGCAGCTTGACTGAGAACACTGAAGCTTTCTTT.

This clonotype was counted ten times or more. V gene TRBV11-2 combines with J gene TRBJ1-1; no firm D call. Trimming stripped 5 bases from V and 7 bases from J, with 20 bases between. Germline V lookup: CDR1 SGHAT, CDR2 FQNNGV. This CDR3 is built from 15 residues. CDR3 DNA sequence: TGTGCCAGCAGCCAACCCACCCGCCAGATGGGTGAAGCTTTCTTT. Amino acid sequence: CASSQPTRQMGEAFF.

This clonotype was picked up many times. The genes are TRBV7-2 and TRBJ2-1; 11 bases are a match to TRBD2. CDR3 length: 15 amino acids. The germline V gene has CDR1 SGHTA and CDR2 FQGNSA. With 7 bases clipped from V and 2 bases from J, the junction kept 4 bases outside the gene matches. The CDR3 DNA is TGTGCCAGCAACCAACTAGCGGGAGCCTACAATGAGCAGTTCTTC. Its protein is CASNQLAGAYNEQFF.

The chain employs TRBV12-3 or TRBV12-4 and TRBJ1-2; D call uncertain. The CDR3 runs 16 residues. Trimming removed 3 bases from V and 5 bases from J, with 19 bases in between. CDR3 region: CASSFTVPAVDYGYTF. CDR3 in DNA: TGTGCCAGCAGTTTTACCGTTCCAGCAGTTGATTATGGCTACACCTTC.

This clonotype was observed at least ten times. The chain has TRBV20-1 and TRBJ1-1, with D unclear. Germline V gives CDR1 DFQATT, CDR2 SNEGSKA (reference sequence). The CDR3 has 14 amino acids. V was clipped by 1 base and J by 3 bases, with 12 bases between them. CDR3 in DNA: TGCAGTGCTAGAGGCCCTCGGGCGGACACTGAAGCTTTCTTT. Its translation is CSARGPRADTEAFF.

This clonotype was recorded at least ten times. The rearrangement uses TRBV12-3 or TRBV12-4 and TRBJ2-3; tentatively, D is TRBD2 (7 bases). V lost 9 bases and J lost 2, with 15 bases in between. This CDR3 comprises 14 residues. CDR3 protein: CASAGAAITDTQYF. The DNA of the CDR3 is TGTGCCAGTGCGGGGGCTGCCATCACAGATACGCAGTATTTT.

This clonotype was recorded at least ten times. This sequence joins TRBV5-1 and TRBJ1-1, with D uncertain. V lost 1 base, J lost 0 bases, and 16 bases lay in between. CDR3 length equals 17 residues. Looked up from germline, CDR1 is SGHRS and CDR2 is YFSETQ. This chain's CDR3 is CASSLSGIPSMNTEAFF. In nucleotides, the CDR3 is TGCGCCAGCAGCTTGTCGGGGATTCCTTCCATGAACACTGAAGCTTTCTTT.

This clonotype was recorded only once. The chain carries TRBV28 and TRBJ2-7; D possibly matches TRBD1 or TRBD2 (5 bases each). V lost 6 bases to trimming and J lost 7 bases, with 16 bases between them. The CDR3 loop spans 13 amino acids. Germline V gene lookup returns CDR1 MDHEN and CDR2 SYDVKM. The CDR3, as DNA: TGTGCCAGCAGAGTCGGGACGGTGCTAGAGCAGTACTTC. It translates to CASRVGTVLEQYF.

In this sample, this clonotype turned up many times. CDR3 bases: TGCGCCAGCAGGGATTACACTTTAGGAGAGACCCAGTACTTC. Protein product: CASRDYTLGETQYF. The chain links TRBV5-1 to TRBJ2-5; D call uncertain. Germline V lookup: CDR1 SGHRS, CDR2 YFSETQ. This CDR3 region has 14 residues. The ends were cut back, 5 bases at V and 4 bases at J, with 15 bases in the middle.

This clonotype was seen a few times. The chain recombines TRBV14 with TRBJ2-1, with D uncertain. Germline lookup yields CDR1 SGHDN and CDR2 FVKESK. V gave up 1 base and J gave up 9 bases, with 19 bases separating them. The CDR3 runs to 16 residues. The chain's CDR3 is CASSQVLSYPGGEQFF. CDR3 nucleotides: TGTGCCAGCAGCCAAGTTCTCTCTTACCCGGGTGGTGAGCAGTTCTTC.

The gene calls are TRBV11-3 and TRBJ2-2, with 7 bases matching TRBD2. CDR1 is SGHNT, CDR2 YENEEA, per germline. The CDR3 has 18 amino acids. The trim removed 5 bases at V and 2 bases at J, leaving 14 bases unmatched. The CDR3: CASSTGTNEAFNTGELFF. In nucleotides, the CDR3 is TGTGCCAGCAGCACCGGGACTAACGAAGCCTTTAACACCGGGGAGCTGTTTTTT.

This clonotype came up many times. The chain couples TRBV10-3 to TRBJ2-3; tentative D call: TRBD1 (6 bases). Germline V gene lookup returns CDR1 ENHRY and CDR2 SYGVKD. The CDR3 contains 14 residues. V was trimmed by 7 bases and J by 2 bases, leaving 13 bases between them. The chain's CDR3 is CAIKLQGSTDTQYF. The DNA for the CDR3 is TGTGCCATCAAACTACAGGGATCCACAGATACGCAGTATTTT.

Many counts were recorded for this clonotype. The chain recombines TRBV6-6 with TRBJ2-7; D is undetermined. Germline V gene lookup returns CDR1 MNHNY and CDR2 SVGAGI (reference sequence). With 4 bases removed from V and 2 bases from J, the gap between germline ends came to 15 bases. The CDR3 has 15 amino acids. In DNA form, the CDR3 reads TGTGCCAGCAGTTCCCGGACCGAACCAGCCTACGAGCAGTACTTC. It codes for CASSSRTEPAYEQYF.

Many counts were recorded for this clonotype. The rearrangement joins TRBV5-6 to TRBJ2-7; D not certain. This CDR3 is built from 13 residues. Trimming removed 2 bases from V and 2 bases from J, with 8 bases in between. Germline V gives CDR1 SGHDT, CDR2 YYEEEE. The CDR3 is CASSFFQAYEQYF. The CDR3 DNA follows: TGTGCCAGCAGCTTCTTTCAGGCCTACGAGCAGTACTTC. The variable domain in full, completed from reference TRBV5-6 and TRBJ2-7, reads DAGVTQSPTHLIKTRGQQVTLRCSPKSGHDTVSWYQQALGQGPQFIFQYYEEEERQRGNFPDRFSGHQFPNYSSELNVNALLLGDSALYLCASSFFQAYEQYFGPGTRLTVT.

This clonotype was observed at least ten times. This chain uses TRBV2 with TRBJ1-4, with TRBD1 as a possible D gene (5 bases). Germline loops: CDR1 SNHLY, CDR2 FYNNEI. The CDR3 extends over 12 amino acids. Trimming took off 8 bases at V and 6 bases at J, with 10 bases between the two ends. CDR3 coding DNA: TGTGCCAGCCGGGGGGACCATGAAAAACTGTTTTTT. Translation gives CASRGDHEKLFF. Using reference TRBV2 and TRBJ1-4 for the parts outside the CDR3, the full variable domain is EPEVTQTPSHQVTQMGQEVILRCVPISNHLYFYWYRQILGQKVEFLVSFYNNEISEKSEIFDDQFSVERPDGSNFTLKIRSTKLEDSAMYFCASRGDHEKLFFGSGTQLSVL.

This clonotype was detected many times. The chain carries TRBV20-1 and TRBJ2-3; 7 bases are a match to TRBD2. The CDR3 is 13 residues long. Germline CDR1 DFQATT, CDR2 SNEGSKA (reference sequence). Trimming cost V 4 bases and J 6 bases; bases outside gene matches: 7. Written as DNA, the CDR3 is TGCAGTGCTACCGGGACTATACCCGATACGCAGTATTTT. The encoded protein is CSATGTIPDTQYF.

This clonotype came up a few times. The chain has TRBV20-1 and TRBJ2-5; tentatively, D is TRBD1 or TRBD2 (6 bases each). Trimming shortened V by 0 bases and J by 1 base, and 9 bases separated the two germline ends. The V gene's germline CDR1 is DFQATT and CDR2 SNEGSKA (reference sequence). The CDR3 has 14 amino acids. The CDR3 region is CSARDGGGQETQYF. The CDR3 DNA follows: TGCAGTGCTAGAGATGGAGGGGGCCAAGAGACCCAGTACTTC.